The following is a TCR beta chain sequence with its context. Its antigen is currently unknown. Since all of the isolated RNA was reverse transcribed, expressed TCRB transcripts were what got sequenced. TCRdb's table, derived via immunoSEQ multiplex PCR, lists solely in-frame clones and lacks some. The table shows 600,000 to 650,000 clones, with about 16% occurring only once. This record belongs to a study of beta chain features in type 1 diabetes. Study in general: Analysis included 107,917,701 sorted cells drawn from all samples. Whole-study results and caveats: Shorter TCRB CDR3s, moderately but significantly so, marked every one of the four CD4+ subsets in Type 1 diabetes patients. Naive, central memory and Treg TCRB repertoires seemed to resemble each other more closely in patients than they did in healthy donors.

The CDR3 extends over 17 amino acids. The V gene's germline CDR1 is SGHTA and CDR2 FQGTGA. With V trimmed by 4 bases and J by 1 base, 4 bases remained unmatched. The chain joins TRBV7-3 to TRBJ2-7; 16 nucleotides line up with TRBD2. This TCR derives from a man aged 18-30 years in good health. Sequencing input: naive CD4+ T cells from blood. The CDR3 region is CASSSKGLAGGSYEQYF. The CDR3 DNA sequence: TGTGCCAGCAGCTCTAAGGGACTAGCGGGAGGGTCCTACGAGCAGTACTTC.